Here is one TCR beta chain with its context. Its antigen is not yet known. An end of the junction does not agree with germline; a read error may underlie this. Flow cytometry had shown CD8+CD57+ cell expansion in the patients selected for sequencing. Every patient had a diagnosis of severe acquired aplastic anemia based on International Study of Aplastic Anemia and Agranulocytosis and Camitta criteria. At the time blood was sampled, none of the patients had received any therapy. The study deep-sequenced TCR repertoires of sorted CD4+ and CD8+ blood T cells from severe aplastic anemia patients and healthy subjects. Patients were enrolled under clinicaltrials.gov protocols 00001620, 01623167, 00001397, 00071045, 00081523 and 00961064 in the USA. Ficoll-Paque density gradient centrifugation was used to isolate peripheral blood mononuclear cells. Before DNA extraction, CD4+ and CD8+ T cells were sorted with FACS or magnetic beads.

Genomic DNA served as template for TCR beta VDJ combination and CDR3 sequence profiling. An Illumina HiSeq 2000 was the platform used for TCR repertoire sequencing. Concerning the study's data processing: TRBV/TRBJ rearrangement plots, CDR3 size and DJ length profiles, and Simpson's diversity index were used to evaluate the repertoires. The immunodominant clone was defined as the most abundant DNA sequence in deep sequencing data. CDR3 amino acid sequences were checked for sharing between subjects and were compared against published repertoires and the VDJdb database. The public reads were reprocessed in TCRdb via fastp at Q25 and MiXCR, keeping in-frame beta chains. A single entry per CDR3 protein holds the most common genes and DNA from its merged rows. These V and J calls rely on TCRdb rather than the paper's analysis. The sample table lists hundreds of thousands of distinct CDR3 sequences, around 33% of them with a count of one. Under 0.95% of the sample is held by the ten biggest clonotypes.

The data originate from a study of CD8+CD57+ T cells in acquired aplastic anemia listed by TCRdb under 2018. General notes on the study: DNA extracted from sorted CD4+ and CD8+ cells had a mean of about 3.2 ug, with a range of roughly 0.2 to 27.4 ug. CD8+CD57+ expansion was defined as a frequency above the mean frequency observed in healthy subjects. The research as a whole found: Between patients and healthy controls, no significant difference in CD8+ Simpson's diversity was found (P=0.060). Around 28 CD8+ CDR3 sequences were found to be shared between patients and controls, but these sequences appeared to be highly expressed in patients and within the immunodominant clones of the patients.

The CDR3 sequence holds 17 residues, the cysteine and phenylalanine included. Here the CDR3 DNA is all that survives: 51 bases in frame from base 1. Sequences SSHAT (CDR1) and FNYEAQ (CDR2) are obtained from the germline V gene (reference sequence). This receptor was taken from a human donor with aplastic anemia. The rearranged segments are TRBV7-7 and TRBJ2-1, with the D gene tentatively TRBD1 or TRBD2, based on 5 matching bases in each. Sequenced: sorted CD4+, CD8+, or CD8+CD57+ T cells (not recorded which) from PBMCs. The nucleotide sequence reads TGTGCTAGCAGCCGAGAAGGGACGTACAGGAGATACAATGAGCAGTTCTTC. This sequence encodes CASSREGTYRRYNEQFF.